The present T cell receptor (beta chain) was sequenced within a study of blood T cell repertoires in COVID-19. About the study: The United States, Italy and Spain provided the acute and convalescent COVID-19 samples. T cells, B-cell-depleted T cells, or PBMCs supplied cDNA or gDNA.

CDR1 is SQVTM, CDR2 ANQGSEA, per germline. V shed 0 bases and J shed 3 bases, with 12 bases lying between them. This CDR3 comprises 14 residues. Original analysis: Researchers report that nucleated cell counts were estimated from reference gene primer amplification. Method: immunoSEQ multiplex PCR; TCRdb's copy keeps in-frame clones and lacks some. Clone size and the V and J calls come from that table; the DNA yielded D and trimming. There are some 150,000 clones in the sample; roughly 86% occur only once, and over 8% lies in the top ten. The TCR originated in a woman in her fifties or sixties with acute or convalescent COVID-19. Sample: peripheral blood. V is TRBV29-1 and J is TRBJ2-7; D ambiguous. The CDR3 nucleotides read TGCAGCGTTGAAGATCCCAGGAACAGCTACGAGCAGTACTTC. Translating gives CSVEDPRNSYEQYF.